The 24 T cell receptor beta chains given below trace back to one sample, sequenced in a study of T cell responses to AZD1222 COVID-19 vaccine. TCRdb's copy holds only in-frame clones and misses some; the assay was immunoSEQ multiplex PCR. This table has about 110,000 clones, 85% to 90% appearing once. The sequencing here drew on peripheral blood, taken on day 0 of AZD1222 vaccination. The receptors here all came from an adult in good health.

Of note for this clone: At one end the junction does not follow the germline gene, possibly because of a read error. The chain has TRBV11-2 and TRBJ2-3; either TRBD1 or TRBD2 may fit D (6 bases each). The CDR3 is made up of 17 amino acids. Germline lookup yields CDR1 SGHAT and CDR2 FQNNGV. CDR3 bases: TGTGCCAGCACCTTAAGTGGGGGGCCCCTAAGCACAGATACGCAGTATTTT. Amino acid sequence: CASTLSGGPLSTDTQYF.

The rearrangement joins TRBV5-1 to TRBJ1-2; D possibly corresponds to TRBD1 (5 bases). The CDR3 contains 14 residues. In germline, CDR1 is SGHRS, CDR2 YFSETQ. With 4 bases removed from V and 4 bases from J, the gap between germline ends came to 14 bases. Here the CDR3 reads CASSMDTYAYGYTF. In DNA form, the CDR3 reads TGCGCCAGCAGCATGGACACTTACGCCTATGGCTACACCTTC.

This clone was seen a single time. The chain employs TRBV3-1 (or the pseudogene TRBV3-2) and TRBJ2-1; 11 positions agree with TRBD2. The V gene's germline CDR1 is LGHDT and CDR2 YNNKEL (reference sequence). The CDR3 is made up of 17 amino acids. The V and J ends lost 1 base and 3 bases, in that order; junction bases with no gene match: 5. The CDR3 here is CASSQALTSGGYNEQFF. The CDR3 bases are TGTGCCAGCAGCCAAGCCCTCACTAGCGGGGGCTACAATGAGCAGTTCTTC.

CDR3 sequence: CASSQRRDSYNEQFF. Here the CDR3 DNA reads TGTGCCAGCAGCCAACGGAGGGACTCCTACAATGAGCAGTTCTTC. The V gene is TRBV5-6, the J gene TRBJ2-1; tentatively, D is TRBD2 (6 bases). CDR3 size: 15 residues. The germline V gene has CDR1 SGHDT and CDR2 YYEEEE. The germline V and J ends were trimmed by 4 bases and 0 bases, with 11 bases remaining between them.

The chain links TRBV2 to TRBJ1-5, with 8 bases aligning to TRBD1. Germline CDR1 and CDR2: SNHLY and FYNNEI. The CDR3 is made up of 14 amino acids. Losses at the gene ends were 2 bases for V and 4 bases for J; bases not matched to a gene: 1. CDR3 sequence: CASSEHRGNQPQHF. The CDR3, as DNA: TGTGCCAGCAGTGAACACAGGGGGAATCAGCCCCAGCATTTT.

The V gene is TRBV7-9, the J gene TRBJ1-1; TRBD1 might be the D (6 bases). V lost 7 bases to trimming and J lost 3 bases, with 15 bases between them. This CDR3 spans 14 amino acids. Germline CDR1 SEHNR, CDR2 FQNEAQ (reference sequence). CDR3 residues: CASTLGGGHTEAFF. The DNA of the CDR3 is TGTGCCAGCACTTTGGGAGGGGGGCACACTGAAGCTTTCTTT.

The chain recombines TRBV6-5 with TRBJ2-3; TRBD1 agrees at 11 bases. The CDR3 is 16 residues long. V shed 2 bases and J 10 bases; nucleotides not matched to a gene: 11. Germline V gene lookup returns CDR1 MNHEY and CDR2 SVGAGI. Here the CDR3 DNA reads TGTGCCAGCAGTTACGAGGTCCGGACAGGGGGCGGAGCGCAGTATTTT. Residues: CASSYEVRTGGGAQYF.

The genes are TRBV5-5 and TRBJ1-1; 10 positions match TRBD1. Trimming cost V 0 bases and J 7 bases; bases outside gene matches: 12. Per germline, CDR1 SGHKS and CDR2 YYEKEE (reference sequence). The CDR3 totals 17 residues. The CDR3 loop is CASSLAPKDRGFGEAFF. For the CDR3, the DNA is TGTGCCAGCAGCTTGGCGCCAAAGGACAGGGGGTTTGGTGAAGCTTTCTTT.

This chain connects TRBV6-6 to TRBJ1-1; 7 nucleotides match TRBD1. V dropped 7 bases and J dropped 5; count of bases not matched to a gene: 10. This CDR3 spans 14 amino acids. CDR1 and CDR2 from the germline V gene are MNHNY and SVGAGI (reference sequence). The CDR3 DNA reads TGTGCCAGCATTCTTGACAGGGACGGGACTGAAGCTTTCTTT. Protein product: CASILDRDGTEAFF.

This clone was counted only a few times. The genes are TRBV28 and TRBJ2-7; either TRBD1 or TRBD2 may supply D (5 bases each). V was shortened by 4 bases and J by 1 base, with 17 bases between the two germline ends. CDR3 length: 16 residues. Per germline, CDR1 MDHEN and CDR2 SYDVKM. The CDR3 nucleotides read TGTGCCAGCAGTTCCCCAGGGAGAGGGGTTTCCTACGAGCAGTACTTC. This gives the protein CASSSPGRGVSYEQYF.

This clone occurred once. V is TRBV6-5 and J is TRBJ1-2, with D tentatively TRBD1 (5 bases). The germline CDR1 and CDR2 sequences are MNHEY and SVGAGI. V lost 6 bases and J 4 bases, leaving 18 bases between the germline ends. The CDR3 consists of 15 residues. CDR3 loop: CASRQPGRVGYGYTF. The CDR3 region has the DNA TGTGCCAGCAGGCAACCTGGCAGGGTGGGCTATGGCTACACCTTC.

The chain recombines TRBV7-3 with TRBJ1-6, with a tentative D call TRBD1 (6 bases). Germline CDR1 is SGHTA and CDR2 is FQGTGA. The CDR3 is 15 amino acids. V was trimmed by 4 bases and J by 7 bases, leaving 14 bases between them. The chain's CDR3 is CASSSQQGLNSPLHF. CDR3 nucleotide sequence: TGTGCCAGCAGCTCCCAGCAGGGGCTCAATTCACCCCTCCACTTT.

In this sample, this clone turned up once. The chain couples TRBV9 to TRBJ2-5; D is possibly TRBD1 or TRBD2 (5 bases each). From germline, CDR1 is SGDLS and CDR2 YYNGEE. The CDR3 is 16 residues long. V lost 4 bases and J 4 bases, leaving 20 bases between the germline ends. The CDR3 protein is CASSPHGTGTSETQYF. The CDR3 DNA is TGTGCCAGCAGCCCTCACGGGACCGGCACTTCAGAGACCCAGTACTTC.

This clone was detected only once. This sequence joins TRBV28 and TRBJ1-1, with D possibly being TRBD1 (6 bases). The CDR3 loop spans 14 amino acids. Germline lookup yields CDR1 MDHEN and CDR2 SYDVKM. V shed 6 bases and J shed 5 bases, with 16 bases lying between them. The CDR3 bases are TGTGCCAGCAGGTTTCAGGGAACAGGGACTGAAGCTTTCTTT. Its translation is CASRFQGTGTEAFF. Looking up the rest from reference TRBV28 and TRBJ1-1 gives the full variable domain: DVKVTQSSRYLVKRTGEKVFLECVQDMDHENMFWYRQDPGLGLRLIYFSYDVKMKEKGDIPEGYSVSREKKERFSLILESASTNQTSMYLCASRFQGTGTEAFFGQGTRLTVV.

CDR3 in amino acids: CASNSGQGNEKLFF. The CDR3 DNA reads TGTGCCAGCAACTCGGGACAGGGAAATGAAAAACTGTTTTTT. V gene TRBV28 combines with J gene TRBJ1-4; 9 positions agree with TRBD1. V lost 7 bases, J lost 5 bases, and 5 bases stayed unmatched. The CDR3 sequence is 14 residues long. The germline V gene encodes CDR1 MDHEN and CDR2 SYDVKM.

The chain links TRBV27 to TRBJ2-7, with 8 nucleotides matching TRBD2. Germline CDR1 MNHEY, CDR2 SMNVEV (reference sequence). This CDR3 is built from 18 residues. Trimming took 7 bases from V and 3 from J; bases not matched to a gene: 20. The CDR3 region is CASKAALGVAGPNYEQYF. In nucleotides, the CDR3 is TGTGCCAGCAAAGCCGCTTTAGGCGTAGCGGGGCCCAACTACGAGCAGTACTTC.

The rearrangement links TRBV9 to TRBJ1-3, with a tentative D call TRBD1 (5 bases). Between the trimmed V and J ends, which lost 0 bases and 4 bases, there was a span of 8 bases. CDR1 SGDLS and CDR2 YYNGEE come from the germline V gene. CDR3 length equals 14 residues. The CDR3 reads CASSVDGGGNTIYF. The CDR3 DNA follows: TGTGCCAGCAGCGTAGATGGGGGAGGAAACACCATATATTTT.

The chain employs TRBV19 and TRBJ1-2; the D is unclear. V shed 6 bases and J shed 3 bases, with 32 bases lying between them. The CDR3 sequence is 20 residues long. In germline, CDR1 is LNHDA, CDR2 SQIVND (reference sequence). Here the CDR3 DNA reads TGTGCCAGTAGCAAACGTTCGGTCGCGTCCGGTCTCCCTCGGGACTATGGCTACACCTTC. Translation gives CASSKRSVASGLPRDYGYTF.

This chain links TRBV5-4 with TRBJ1-2, with a weak D call TRBD1 (5 bases). Germline CDR1 reads SGHNT; CDR2 reads YYREEE (reference sequence). V lost 0 bases, J lost 8 bases, and 11 bases lay in between. This CDR3 region has 13 residues. The DNA of the CDR3 is TGTGCCAGCAGCTTGGGACAGTCGGACGGCTACACCTTC. Translation: CASSLGQSDGYTF.

This sequence joins TRBV15 and TRBJ2-7; 7 bases fit TRBD1. This CDR3 region has 15 residues. V shed 0 bases, J shed 6 bases, and the junction held 8 bases outside the gene matches. The V gene's germline CDR1 is LNHNV and CDR2 YYDKDF (reference sequence). This CDR3 reads CATSRDRGTASEQYF. The CDR3 coding sequence is TGTGCCACCAGCAGAGATCGAGGGACAGCCAGCGAGCAGTACTTC.

Only a few counts were recorded for this clone. V is TRBV7-9 and J is TRBJ1-1, with no clear D. This CDR3 contains 12 residues. V was clipped by 10 bases and J by 0 bases, with 9 bases between them. The germline CDR1 and CDR2 sequences are SEHNR and FQNEAQ (reference sequence). The CDR3 DNA follows: TGTGCCACAGAGATTATGAACACTGAAGCTTTCTTT. It encodes CATEIMNTEAFF.

This chain connects TRBV11-2 to TRBJ1-2; 8 nucleotides agree with TRBD1. The V gene end was trimmed by 5 bases and the J gene end by 6 bases; junction bases not matched to a gene: 14. CDR1 SGHAT and CDR2 FQNNGV come from the germline V gene. The CDR3 spans 16 residues. The CDR3 is CASSLTGTGLTHGYTF. The CDR3 region has the DNA TGTGCCAGCAGCCTGACCGGGACAGGACTCACCCATGGCTACACCTTC.

A single count supports this clone. The chain uses TRBV24-1 and TRBJ2-1; 12 bases are shared with TRBD2. CDR1 is KGHDR, CDR2 SFDVKD, per germline. Trimming took 3 bases from V and 4 from J; bases not matched to a gene: 9. The CDR3 is 18 amino acids. The CDR3 region is CATSDARLAGAFYNEQFF. The CDR3 DNA follows: TGTGCCACCAGTGATGCCCGACTAGCGGGGGCATTTTACAATGAGCAGTTCTTC.

The rearrangement links TRBV13 to TRBJ2-4, with 12 bases identical to TRBD1. CDR3 length: 15 amino acids. Germline CDR1 reads PRHDT; CDR2 reads FYEKMQ (reference sequence). The ends lost 5 bases at V and 7 bases at J; junction bases unmatched: 6. The CDR3: CASSGTGGKGNIQYF. The CDR3 coding sequence is TGTGCCAGCAGCGGGACAGGGGGCAAGGGGAACATTCAGTACTTC.